This record looks at one TCR beta chain sequence and its context. The antigen remains undetermined. The CDR3 has 20 residues. The protocol was immunoSEQ multiplex PCR, while the TCRdb copy is restricted to in-frame clones and leaves out a portion. The table has more than 2 million clones, roughly 94% seen once. This record comes from a study of shared clonotypes between healthy human individuals. General study points: A generally larger estimated richness was seen in naive subsets than in memory subsets. Compared with clonotypes that all four donors shared, non-shared clonotypes had lower generation probabilities. Clonotype sharing among donors was thought likely to change with sequencing depth.

This chain joins TRBV21-1 and TRBJ2-4; the table's D call, TRBD2, was not checked against the DNA. TRBV21-1 is shown as a pseudogene. This receptor was taken from a man between 18 and 29 years old in good health. The sample taken for sequencing was naive CD4+ T cells sorted from blood. This sample's subset: CD45RA+ positively selected. The CDR3 is CASSEKMGTSGSTAKNIQYF. For the CDR3, the DNA is TGTGCCAGCAGCGAAAAAATGGGGACTAGCGGGAGCACAGCCAAAAACATTCAGTACTTC.